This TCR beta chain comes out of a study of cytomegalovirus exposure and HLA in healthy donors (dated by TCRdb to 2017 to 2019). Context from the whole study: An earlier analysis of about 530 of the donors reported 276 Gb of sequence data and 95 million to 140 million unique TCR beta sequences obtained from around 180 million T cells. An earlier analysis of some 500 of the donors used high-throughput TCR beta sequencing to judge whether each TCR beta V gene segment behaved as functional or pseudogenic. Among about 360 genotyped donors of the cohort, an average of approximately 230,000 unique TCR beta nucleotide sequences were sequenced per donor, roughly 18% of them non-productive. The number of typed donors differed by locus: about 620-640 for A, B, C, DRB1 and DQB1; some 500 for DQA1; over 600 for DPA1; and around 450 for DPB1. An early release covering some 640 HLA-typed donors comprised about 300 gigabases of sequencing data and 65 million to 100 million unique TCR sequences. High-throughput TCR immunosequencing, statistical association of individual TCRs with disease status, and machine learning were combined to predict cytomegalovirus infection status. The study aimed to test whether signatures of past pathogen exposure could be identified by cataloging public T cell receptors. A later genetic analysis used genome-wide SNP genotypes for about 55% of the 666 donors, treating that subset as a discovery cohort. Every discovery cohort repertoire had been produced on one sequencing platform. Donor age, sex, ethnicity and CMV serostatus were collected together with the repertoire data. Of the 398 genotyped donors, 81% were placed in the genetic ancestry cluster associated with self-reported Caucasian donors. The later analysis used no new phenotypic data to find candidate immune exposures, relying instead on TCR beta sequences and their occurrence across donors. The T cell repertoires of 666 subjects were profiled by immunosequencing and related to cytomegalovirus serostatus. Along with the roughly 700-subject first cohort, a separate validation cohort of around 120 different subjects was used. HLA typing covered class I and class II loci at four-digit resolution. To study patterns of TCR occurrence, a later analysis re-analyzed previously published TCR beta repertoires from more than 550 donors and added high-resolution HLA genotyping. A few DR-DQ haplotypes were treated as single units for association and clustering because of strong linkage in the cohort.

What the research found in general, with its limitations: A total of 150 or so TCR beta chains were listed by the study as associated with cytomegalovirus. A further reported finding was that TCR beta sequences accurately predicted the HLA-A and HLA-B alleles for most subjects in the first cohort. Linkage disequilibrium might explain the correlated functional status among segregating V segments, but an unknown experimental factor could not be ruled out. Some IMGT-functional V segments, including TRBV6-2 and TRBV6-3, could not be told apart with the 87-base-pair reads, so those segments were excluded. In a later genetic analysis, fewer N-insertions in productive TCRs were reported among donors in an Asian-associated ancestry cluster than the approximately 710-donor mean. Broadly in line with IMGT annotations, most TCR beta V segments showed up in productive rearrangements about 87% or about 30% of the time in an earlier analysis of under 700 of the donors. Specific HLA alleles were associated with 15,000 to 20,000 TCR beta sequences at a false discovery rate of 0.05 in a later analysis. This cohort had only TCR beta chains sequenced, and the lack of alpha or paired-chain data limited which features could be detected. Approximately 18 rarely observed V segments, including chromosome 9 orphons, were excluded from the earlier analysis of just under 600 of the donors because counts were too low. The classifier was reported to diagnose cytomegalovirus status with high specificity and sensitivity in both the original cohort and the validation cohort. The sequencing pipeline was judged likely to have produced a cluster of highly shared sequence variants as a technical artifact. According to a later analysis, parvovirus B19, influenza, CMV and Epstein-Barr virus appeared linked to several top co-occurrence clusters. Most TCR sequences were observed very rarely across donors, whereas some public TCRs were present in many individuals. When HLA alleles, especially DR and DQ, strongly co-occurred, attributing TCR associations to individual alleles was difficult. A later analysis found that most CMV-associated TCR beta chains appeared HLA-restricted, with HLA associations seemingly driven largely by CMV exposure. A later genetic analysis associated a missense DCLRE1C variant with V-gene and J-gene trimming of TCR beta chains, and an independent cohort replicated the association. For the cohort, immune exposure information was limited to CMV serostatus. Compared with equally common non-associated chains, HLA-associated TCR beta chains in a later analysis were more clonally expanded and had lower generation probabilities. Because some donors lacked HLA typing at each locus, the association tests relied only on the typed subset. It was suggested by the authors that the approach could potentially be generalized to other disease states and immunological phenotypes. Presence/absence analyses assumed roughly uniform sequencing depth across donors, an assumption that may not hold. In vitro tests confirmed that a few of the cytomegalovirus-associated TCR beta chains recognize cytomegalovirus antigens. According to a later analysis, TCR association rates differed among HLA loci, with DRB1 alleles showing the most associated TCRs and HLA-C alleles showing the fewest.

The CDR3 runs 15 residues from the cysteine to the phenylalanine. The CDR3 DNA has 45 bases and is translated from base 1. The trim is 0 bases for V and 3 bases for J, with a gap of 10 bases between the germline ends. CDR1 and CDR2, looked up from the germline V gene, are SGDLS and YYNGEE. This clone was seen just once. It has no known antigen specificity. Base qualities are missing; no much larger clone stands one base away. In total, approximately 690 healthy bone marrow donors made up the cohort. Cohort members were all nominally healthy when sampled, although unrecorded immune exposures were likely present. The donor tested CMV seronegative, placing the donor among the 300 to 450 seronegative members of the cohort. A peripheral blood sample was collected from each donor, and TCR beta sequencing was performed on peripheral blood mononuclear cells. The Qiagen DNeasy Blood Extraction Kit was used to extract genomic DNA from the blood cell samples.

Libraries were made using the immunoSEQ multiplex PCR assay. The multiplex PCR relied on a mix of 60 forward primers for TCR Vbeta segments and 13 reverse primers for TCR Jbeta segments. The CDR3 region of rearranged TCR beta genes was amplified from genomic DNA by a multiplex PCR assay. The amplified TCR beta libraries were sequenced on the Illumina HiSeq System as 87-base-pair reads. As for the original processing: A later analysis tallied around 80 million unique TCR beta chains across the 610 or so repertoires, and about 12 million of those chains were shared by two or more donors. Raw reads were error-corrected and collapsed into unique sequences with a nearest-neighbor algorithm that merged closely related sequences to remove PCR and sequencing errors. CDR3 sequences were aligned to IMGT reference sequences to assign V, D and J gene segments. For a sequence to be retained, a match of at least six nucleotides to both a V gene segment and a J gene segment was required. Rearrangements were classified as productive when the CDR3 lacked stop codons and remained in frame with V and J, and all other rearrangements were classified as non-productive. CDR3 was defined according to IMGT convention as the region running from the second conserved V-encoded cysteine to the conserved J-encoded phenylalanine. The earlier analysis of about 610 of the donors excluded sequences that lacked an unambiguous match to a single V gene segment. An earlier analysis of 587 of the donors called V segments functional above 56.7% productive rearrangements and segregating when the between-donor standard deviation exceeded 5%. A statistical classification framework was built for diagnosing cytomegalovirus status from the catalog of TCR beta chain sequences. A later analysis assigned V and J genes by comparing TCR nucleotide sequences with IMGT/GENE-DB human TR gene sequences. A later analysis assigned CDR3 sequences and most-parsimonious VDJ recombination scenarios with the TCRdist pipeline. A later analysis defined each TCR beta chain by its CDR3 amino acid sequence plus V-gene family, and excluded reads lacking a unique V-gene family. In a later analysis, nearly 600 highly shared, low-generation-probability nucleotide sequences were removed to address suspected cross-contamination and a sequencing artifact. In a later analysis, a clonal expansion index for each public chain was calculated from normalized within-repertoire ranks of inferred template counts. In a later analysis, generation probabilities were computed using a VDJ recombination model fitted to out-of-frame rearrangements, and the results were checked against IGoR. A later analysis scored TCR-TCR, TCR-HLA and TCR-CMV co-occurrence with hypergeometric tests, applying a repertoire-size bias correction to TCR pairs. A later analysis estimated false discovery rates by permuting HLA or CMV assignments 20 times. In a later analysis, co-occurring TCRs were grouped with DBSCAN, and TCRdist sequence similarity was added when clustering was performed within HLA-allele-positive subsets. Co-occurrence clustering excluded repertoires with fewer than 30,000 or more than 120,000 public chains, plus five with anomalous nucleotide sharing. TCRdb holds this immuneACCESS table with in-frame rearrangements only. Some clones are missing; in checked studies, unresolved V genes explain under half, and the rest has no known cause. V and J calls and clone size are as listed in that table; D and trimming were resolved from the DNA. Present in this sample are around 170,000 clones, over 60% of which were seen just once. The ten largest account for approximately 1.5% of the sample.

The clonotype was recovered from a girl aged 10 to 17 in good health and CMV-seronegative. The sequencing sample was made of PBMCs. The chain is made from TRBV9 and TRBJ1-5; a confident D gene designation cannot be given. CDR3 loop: CASSVGSGNNQPQHF. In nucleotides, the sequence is TGTGCCAGCAGCGTAGGGTCGGGTAACAATCAGCCCCAGCATTTT.